This T cell receptor beta chain was recorded in a study of T cells in Graves' hyperthyroidism and ophthalmopathy. Study results and limitations: Most clonotypes expanded in thyroid above 0.001 were likewise present in blood.

Clinical symptoms, serum thyroxine, TRAb, thyroid ultrasound and orbital computed tomography informed diagnoses. PBMCs were sourced from more than 7.5 ml fresh peripheral blood. With 5 bases removed from V and 3 bases from J, the gap between germline ends came to 11 bases. Germline V gene lookup returns CDR1 MDHEN and CDR2 SYDVKM. This CDR3 contains 14 residues. At least ten counts were recorded for this clonotype. The antigen is undetermined. RNA transcripts were the template for amplifying TCR beta CDR3 regions. TCR CDR3 regions were first amplified by RT-PCR with HTBI primers. Each CDR3 protein is one row after TCRdb ran MiXCR on the multiplex PCR reads. The data contain under 300,000 distinct CDR3 sequences, more than 12% of them singletons.

The source of this sequence is a woman in her 40s with Graves' hyperthyroidism that later progressed to Graves' ophthalmopathy. The sequenced material came from blood. The gene calls are TRBV28 and TRBJ1-3; D gene ambiguous. The CDR3 nucleotides read TGTGCCAGCAGTATGGGTAATATTGGAAACACCATATATTTT. Translation: CASSMGNIGNTIYF.